One T cell receptor beta chain is described in this entry. The entry originates in a study of blood T cell repertoires in COVID-19. Study-wide background: Spain, Italy and the United States supplied samples that represented acute and convalescent COVID-19. PBMCs, B-cell-depleted T cells, or T cells were the source of the cDNA or gDNA that made up the material.

Germline CDR1 and CDR2: SGHRS and YFSETQ. CDR3 length: 15 residues. Trimming took 4 bases from V and 1 from J; bases not matched to a gene: 4. Study processing details: Counts of nucleated cells, estimated from reference gene primer amplification, were obtained. Sequenced by immunoSEQ multiplex PCR; TCRdb stores in-frame clones only, minus some. The V and J calls and clone size are taken from that table; D and trimming were inferred from the DNA. The data hold about 270,000 clones, with approximately 85% observed a single time. The sequence was obtained from a woman in her sixties or seventies with acute or convalescent COVID-19. The sequenced sample consisted of peripheral blood. The J gene is TRBJ2-7, the V gene TRBV5-1; 11 nucleotides line up with TRBD2. The CDR3 nucleotides are TGCGCCAGCAGCGCCGGGACTAGCGGTTCCTACGAGCAGTACTTC. Amino acid sequence: CASSAGTSGSYEQYF. Together with reference TRBV5-1 and TRBJ2-7, the CDR3 gives the full variable domain: KAGVTQTPRYLIKTRGQQVTLSCSPISGHRSVSWYQQTPGQGLQFLFEYFSETQRNKGNFPGRFSGRQFSNSRSEMNVSTLELGDSALYLCASSAGTSGSYEQYFGPGTRLTVT.